Sequencing of this T cell receptor (beta chain) was carried out in a study of blood T cell repertoires in COVID-19. Study information: Two negative PCRs, clearance, or symptom resolution had been documented for recovered Cohort 3 donors. Spain, Italy and the United States supplied samples that represented acute and convalescent COVID-19.

Authors' methods: Researchers report that nucleated cell counts were estimated from reference gene primer amplification. The data were produced by immunoSEQ multiplex PCR, yet TCRdb's version contains in-frame clones alone and is incomplete. The D gene and trimming were derived from the DNA, and the V and J assignments and clone size from that table. Found here are about 170,000 clones, 79% of them singletons; the top ten hold roughly 19%. Participants reported their clinical history, and cohort assignment relied on those reports. V lost 3 bases to trimming and J lost 7 bases, with 13 bases between them. The CDR3 runs 13 residues. CDR1 MNHNS and CDR2 SASEGT come from the germline V gene.

The sample was PBMCs or T cells enriched from blood (not recorded which). V and J are TRBV6-1 and TRBJ2-7; D remains unclear. The TCR sequence derives from a woman in her seventies in a cohort exposed to, infected with or recovered from COVID-19 (not recorded which). The CDR3 region is CASSETIGWEQYF. As DNA, the CDR3 is TGTGCCAGCAGTGAGACGATCGGGTGGGAGCAGTACTTC.